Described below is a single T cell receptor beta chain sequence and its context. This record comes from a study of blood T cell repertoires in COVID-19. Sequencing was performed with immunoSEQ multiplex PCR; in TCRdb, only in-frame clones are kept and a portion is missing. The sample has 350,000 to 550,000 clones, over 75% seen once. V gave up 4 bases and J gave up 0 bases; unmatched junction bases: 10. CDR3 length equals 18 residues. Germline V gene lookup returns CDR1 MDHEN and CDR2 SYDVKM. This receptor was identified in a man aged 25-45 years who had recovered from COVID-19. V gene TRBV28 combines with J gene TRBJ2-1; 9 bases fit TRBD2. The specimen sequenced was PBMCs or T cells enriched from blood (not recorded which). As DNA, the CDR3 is TGTGCCAGCAGTTCCCCCTCCGGCGGGAGGGACTCCTACAATGAGCAGTTCTTC. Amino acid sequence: CASSSPSGGRDSYNEQFF.